The 32 T cell receptor beta chains below were found in one sample sequenced in a study of T cells in tuberculosis. TCRdb's copy holds only in-frame clones and misses some; the assay was immunoSEQ multiplex PCR. The table has 40,000 to 45,000 clones, roughly 96% seen once. Sequencing used PBMCs. All receptors derive from a donor between 10 and 35 years old with latent tuberculosis or without tuberculosis infection.

V and J are TRBV10-1 and TRBJ1-5, with a possible D match to TRBD1 (6 bases). The CDR3 runs 17 residues. In germline, CDR1 is WNHNN, CDR2 SYGVQD (reference sequence). The V end lost 4 bases, the J end lost 0 bases, and 16 bases lay between the germline ends. CDR3 loop: CASSAVRGTPSNQPQHF. The CDR3 bases are TGCGCCAGCAGTGCCGTTAGGGGGACACCTAGCAATCAGCCCCAGCATTTT.

The chain couples TRBV10-2 to TRBJ2-3, with a possible D match to TRBD2 (6 bases). The CDR3 totals 16 residues. Germline V gives CDR1 WSHSY, CDR2 SAAADI. With 3 bases removed from V and 4 bases from J, the gap between germline ends came to 17 bases. The CDR3 coding sequence is TGCGCCAGCAGTGAAAGGGAAGGCGGGGCGGCAGATACGCAGTATTTT. Translating it yields CASSEREGGAADTQYF.

The chain has TRBV7-9 and TRBJ2-7; possibly TRBD1 for D (5 bases). V lost 5 bases to trimming and J lost 2 bases, with 10 bases between them. The CDR3 is 13 amino acids. Germline-derived CDR1 and CDR2 are SEHNR and FQNEAQ (reference sequence). CDR3 in amino acids: CASSPGHTYEQYF. Written as DNA, the CDR3 is TGTGCCAGCAGCCCCGGACACACCTACGAGCAGTACTTC.

V usage is TRBV11-2 and J usage is TRBJ2-3, with D hard to call. CDR1 SGHAT and CDR2 FQNNGV come from the germline V gene. V was shortened by 3 bases and J by 6 bases, with 7 bases between the two germline ends. The CDR3 has 12 residues. The chain's CDR3 is CASSFRVDTQYF. The CDR3 bases are TGTGCCAGCAGCTTTCGTGTGGATACGCAGTATTTT.

The chain links TRBV10-3 to TRBJ1-2; no reliable D call. V gave up 0 bases and J gave up 7 bases, with 15 bases separating them. The germline V gene encodes CDR1 ENHRY and CDR2 SYGVKD. The CDR3 contains 15 residues. Here the CDR3 reads CAISESNSEVGGYTF. CDR3 sequence (DNA): TGTGCCATCAGTGAGTCGAATTCCGAGGTCGGTGGCTACACCTTC.

The J gene is TRBJ2-7, the V gene TRBV4-1, with D perhaps TRBD2 (7 bases). The germline V gene encodes CDR1 MGHRA and CDR2 YSYEKL. The germline V and J ends were trimmed by 4 bases and 0 bases, with 16 bases remaining between them. The length of the CDR3 is 16 residues. For the CDR3, the DNA is TGCGCCAGCAGCCTTCAAGGGGGGGGGCACTCCTACGAGCAGTACTTC. This translates into CASSLQGGGHSYEQYF.

The V gene is TRBV6-5, the J gene TRBJ1-1, with D possibly TRBD1 on 6 matching bases. Trimming left V 10 bases short and J 1 base short, with 19 bases between. This CDR3 is built from 15 residues. Looked up from germline, CDR1 is MNHEY and CDR2 is SVGAGI. This CDR3 reads CATEGRGAPNTEAFF. CDR3 DNA sequence: TGTGCCACTGAGGGGCGGGGGGCTCCGAACACTGAAGCTTTCTTT.

This clone has a single count. The chain carries TRBV30 and TRBJ1-1; TRBD1 might be the D (6 bases). The CDR3 covers 15 residues. Per germline, CDR1 GTSNPN and CDR2 SVGIG (reference sequence). Trimming pared 0 bases from V and 1 base from J, leaving 12 bases between. CDR3 residues: CAWSVGGAANTEAFF. The CDR3 DNA is TGTGCCTGGAGTGTAGGGGGGGCGGCGAACACTGAAGCTTTCTTT.

The chain joins TRBV5-1 to TRBJ2-1, with 9 bases identical to TRBD2. The germline V gene encodes CDR1 SGHRS and CDR2 YFSETQ. CDR3 length equals 15 residues. Trimming at V came to 3 bases and at J to 5 bases, leaving 6 bases not matched to a gene. The CDR3 loop is CASSSTSGSNNEQFF. The CDR3 DNA reads TGCGCCAGCAGCTCTACTAGCGGGTCTAACAATGAGCAGTTCTTC.

This CDR3 reads CASSSDRKYEQYF. DNA of the CDR3: TGCGCCAGCAGCTCCGACAGAAAGTACGAGCAGTACTTC. The chain links TRBV10-1 to TRBJ2-7; D possibly corresponds to TRBD1 (5 bases). The germline gives CDR1 WNHNN, CDR2 SYGVQD (reference sequence). CDR3 length: 13 residues. V dropped 6 bases and J dropped 4 bases, with 13 bases sitting between them.

The CDR3 protein is CASSFWAAKSGNQPQHF. CDR3 in DNA: TGTGCCAGCAGTTTTTGGGCAGCCAAGTCGGGGAATCAGCCCCAGCATTTT. This chain joins TRBV27 and TRBJ1-5; D gene unclear. V lost 3 bases and J lost 4, with 19 bases in between. This CDR3 is built from 17 residues. Germline values: CDR1 MNHEY, CDR2 SMNVEV (reference sequence).

V is TRBV30 and J is TRBJ1-5; the match to TRBD1 covers 7 bases. There are 14 residues in the CDR3. V shed 5 bases and J 0 bases; nucleotides not matched to a gene: 4. Germline CDR1 and CDR2: GTSNPN and SVGIG (reference sequence). The CDR3 nucleotides read TGTGCCTGGCAGCAGGGGGATAGCAATCAGCCCCAGCATTTT. Translating it yields CAWQQGDSNQPQHF.

The chain joins TRBV18 to TRBJ2-6, with TRBD1 identical over 8 bases. Germline CDR1 reads KGHSH; CDR2 reads LQKENI. CDR3 length: 17 residues. After removal of 3 bases from V and 3 bases from J, the junction contained 7 bases not matched to a gene. The CDR3 reads CASSPRQGMIGANVLTF. The DNA of the CDR3 is TGTGCCAGCTCACCGAGACAGGGGATGATTGGGGCCAACGTCCTGACTTTC.

The chain has TRBV18 and TRBJ1-2; a weak D match, TRBD1 (6 bases). Germline V gene lookup returns CDR1 KGHSH and CDR2 LQKENI. The CDR3 totals 13 residues. The germline V and J ends were trimmed by 3 bases and 7 bases, with 12 bases remaining between them. CDR3 protein: CASSPTGNGGYTF. CDR3 coding DNA: TGTGCCAGCTCACCCACAGGGAACGGTGGCTACACCTTC.

This clone appeared a single time. The chain combines TRBV10-3 with TRBJ1-5; D not certain. Germline V gene sequence: CDR1 ENHRY, CDR2 SYGVKD. Trimming cost V 4 bases and J 1 base, with 11 bases left between them. The CDR3 runs to 15 residues. CDR3 in DNA: TGTGCCATCAGTGCCCGGGCGGGGAGCAATCAGCCCCAGCATTTT. This encodes CAISARAGSNQPQHF.

J is TRBJ1-1 and V is TRBV2, with D perhaps TRBD1 (6 bases). The CDR3 loop spans 13 amino acids. V was trimmed by 5 bases and J by 6 bases, leaving 13 bases between them. Germline V gene sequence: CDR1 SNHLY, CDR2 FYNNEI. CDR3 protein: CASSLTGFAEAFF. CDR3 DNA: TGTGCCAGCAGTTTAACAGGGTTCGCTGAAGCTTTCTTT.

The rearrangement joins TRBV30 to TRBJ2-7, with D perhaps TRBD1 (7 bases). This CDR3 comprises 15 residues. The V gene lost 3 bases and the J gene lost 0 bases, with 15 bases spanning the gap. Germline V lookup: CDR1 GTSNPN, CDR2 SVGIG (reference sequence). CDR3 sequence (DNA): TGTGCCTGGAGGGAGGGGGCGAGGAGCTCCTACGAGCAGTACTTC. It is translated as CAWREGARSSYEQYF.

The V and J genes are TRBV7-2 and TRBJ2-2, with TRBD2 matching 7 bases. V gave up 1 base and J gave up 7 bases; unmatched junction bases: 3. The CDR3 is 14 residues long. In germline, CDR1 is SGHTA, CDR2 FQGNSA. CDR3 sequence: CASSLGAGVGELFF. The CDR3 DNA sequence: TGTGCCAGCAGCTTAGGGGCGGGGGTCGGGGAGCTGTTTTTT.

This chain uses TRBV30 with TRBJ2-3; perhaps TRBD2 as D (5 bases). The V gene lost 3 bases and the J gene lost 4 bases, with 8 bases spanning the gap. CDR3 size: 12 residues. The germline V gene has CDR1 GTSNPN and CDR2 SVGIG (reference sequence). The CDR3 region has the DNA TGTGCCTGGAGCCCGGAGGCAGATACGCAGTATTTT. Translation: CAWSPEADTQYF.

This chain links TRBV6-6 with TRBJ1-2; D gene unclear. Germline V gene lookup returns CDR1 MNHNY and CDR2 SVGAGI (reference sequence). The CDR3 sequence is 15 residues long. The V gene lost 5 bases and the J gene lost 1 base, with 14 bases spanning the gap. This chain's CDR3 is CASSNARDLNYGYTF. The CDR3 coding sequence is TGTGCCAGCAGTAACGCCCGGGATCTTAACTATGGCTACACCTTC.

The V and J genes are TRBV5-6 and TRBJ2-6; possibly TRBD2 for D (5 bases). The V end lost 4 bases, the J end lost 1 base, and 9 bases lay between the germline ends. The CDR3 contains 15 residues. Germline V CDR1 and CDR2: SGHDT, YYEEEE. The DNA for the CDR3 is TGTGCCAGCAGCCAGCGGAGTTCTGGGGCCAACGTCCTGACTTTC. It specifies CASSQRSSGANVLTF.

The chain joins TRBV19 to TRBJ2-7; 9 nucleotides align to TRBD2. There are 15 residues in the CDR3. The V and J ends lost 2 bases and 0 bases, in that order; junction bases with no gene match: 2. Germline CDR1 and CDR2: LNHDA and SQIVND (reference sequence). The CDR3 DNA sequence: TGTGCCAGTAGTATAACTAGCGGGTACTCCTACGAGCAGTACTTC. Protein sequence: CASSITSGYSYEQYF.

CDR3 in amino acids: CAWSHHRETNEKLFF. Written as DNA, the CDR3 is TGTGCCTGGAGCCATCACAGGGAAACTAATGAAAAACTGTTTTTT. The chain joins TRBV30 to TRBJ1-4, with D perhaps matching TRBD1 (6 bases). This CDR3 is built from 15 residues. The V gene lost 3 bases and the J gene lost 1 base, with 12 bases spanning the gap. The germline CDR1 and CDR2 sequences are GTSNPN and SVGIG (reference sequence).

V and J are TRBV27 and TRBJ2-1, with a tentative D call TRBD2 (6 bases). The germline V gene has CDR1 MNHEY and CDR2 SMNVEV (reference sequence). Trimming stripped 6 bases from V and 6 bases from J, with 18 bases between. The CDR3 spans 15 residues. The CDR3 loop is CASRGRDGGPNEQFF. Written as DNA, the CDR3 is TGTGCCAGCAGGGGCCGGGACGGGGGTCCCAATGAGCAGTTCTTC.

The chain is built from TRBV5-5 and TRBJ2-1; no clear D gene. Trimming shortened V by 0 bases and J by 9 bases, and 10 bases separated the two germline ends. Per germline, CDR1 SGHKS and CDR2 YYEKEE (reference sequence). This CDR3 contains 13 residues. The CDR3 DNA follows: TGTGCCAGCAGCTTGGTTCTGGGCCGTGAGCAGTTCTTC. Amino acids: CASSLVLGREQFF.

This chain uses TRBV18 with TRBJ2-7, with 8 bases fitting TRBD1. The junction had 13 bases not matched to a gene; V was cut back by 6 bases and J by 3 bases. Germline CDR1 reads KGHSH; CDR2 reads LQKENI. CDR3 length: 16 residues. CDR3 sequence (DNA): TGTGCCAGCTCCCTGGGGAGGCAGGGGGCAGGCTACGAGCAGTACTTC. Translating it yields CASSLGRQGAGYEQYF.

The genes are TRBV27 and TRBJ1-2, with TRBD1 matching over 9 bases. This CDR3 is 17 amino acids long. Trimming removed 0 bases from V and 2 bases from J; junction bases left unmatched: 7. Germline lookup yields CDR1 MNHEY and CDR2 SMNVEV (reference sequence). The CDR3: CASSLSFGTGRNYGYTF. The CDR3 DNA follows: TGTGCCAGCAGTTTATCATTCGGGACAGGGAGGAACTATGGCTACACCTTC.

This clone was observed a single time. The chain recombines TRBV7-8 with TRBJ2-1, with D hard to call. The CDR3 has 12 amino acids. CDR1 is SGHVS, CDR2 FQNEAQ, per germline. The germline V and J ends were trimmed by 4 bases and 5 bases, with 6 bases remaining between them. In DNA, the CDR3 is TGTGCCAGCAGCTGGCTTAACAATGAGCAGTTCTTC. Its protein is CASSWLNNEQFF.

The chain is built from TRBV19 and TRBJ2-1; TRBD2 matches at 7 bases. CDR1 LNHDA and CDR2 SQIVND come from the germline V gene (reference sequence). V lost 2 bases to trimming and J lost 1 base; unmatched junction nucleotides: 2. The CDR3 loop spans 15 amino acids. CDR3 in amino acids: CASSISGASYNEQFF. Here the CDR3 DNA reads TGTGCCAGTAGTATAAGCGGGGCTTCCTACAATGAGCAGTTCTTC.

The chain has TRBV4-1 and TRBJ1-1; D gene unclear. Germline assignment: CDR1 MGHRA and CDR2 YSYEKL. The V and J ends lost 2 bases and 5 bases respectively, with 6 bases between them. The CDR3 is 12 residues long. The CDR3: CASSQIGTEAFF. DNA for the CDR3: TGCGCCAGCAGCCAAATCGGGACTGAAGCTTTCTTT.

V gene TRBV19 combines with J gene TRBJ1-2, with D possibly matching TRBD1 (6 bases). Trimming stripped 3 bases from V and 1 base from J, with 12 bases between. Germline V gene data show CDR1 as LNHDA and CDR2 as SQIVND (reference sequence). There are 15 residues in the CDR3. The CDR3: CASSMSTGYNYGYTF. Written as DNA, the CDR3 is TGTGCCAGTAGTATGAGTACAGGGTATAACTATGGCTACACCTTC. The whole variable domain, remainder taken from reference TRBV19 and TRBJ1-2, is DGGITQSPKYLFRKEGQNVTLSCEQNLNHDAMYWYRQDPGQGLRLIYYSQIVNDFQKGDIAEGYSVSREKKESFPLTVTSAQKNPTAFYLCASSMSTGYNYGYTFGSGTRLTVV.

The chain links TRBV7-9 to TRBJ1-1, with D tentatively TRBD1 (5 bases). This CDR3 region has 15 residues. V lost 5 bases and J lost 3, with 16 bases in between. Germline V lookup: CDR1 SEHNR, CDR2 FQNEAQ (reference sequence). CDR3 in DNA: TGTGCCAGCAGCCCGCGTGGGGGGACGGACACTGAAGCTTTCTTT. Its protein product is CASSPRGGTDTEAFF.